These 5 T cell receptor beta chains originate from one sample sequenced in a study of chemoradiotherapy in HPV16-positive cancers. Clones were read by immunoSEQ multiplex PCR, and TCRdb kept only the in-frame ones, dropping some. The sample holds a few thousand clones; about 83% are singletons and the top ten take 3%. The source was tumor tissue, collected from a patient who underwent chemoradiotherapy. Receptor source: a human donor with HPV-associated anogenital cancer.

The CDR3 reads CSVCGPIGGSTDTQYF. CDR3 bases: TGCAGCGTTTGTGGGCCTATCGGGGGTAGCACAGATACGCAGTATTTT. The genes are TRBV29-1 and TRBJ2-3; TRBD2 might be the D (6 bases). The germline V gene encodes CDR1 SQVTM and CDR2 ANQGSEA. This CDR3 is built from 16 residues. Trimming pared 5 bases from V and 0 bases from J, leaving 18 bases between.

This chain connects TRBV11-1 to TRBJ2-5; no clear D gene. Germline assignment: CDR1 SGHAT and CDR2 FQDESV (reference sequence). The CDR3 runs 13 residues. V lost 0 bases and J 2 bases, leaving 4 bases between the germline ends. The CDR3 coding sequence is TGTGCCAGCAGCTTAGCAGAGCAAGAGACCCAGTACTTC. Translated: CASSLAEQETQYF.

This clone was seen once. DNA of the CDR3: TGTGCCAGCAGTCCCGAGGTTTGGAGGGCCCCGTACGAGCAGTACTTC. This encodes CASSPEVWRAPYEQYF. The rearrangement joins TRBV27 to TRBJ2-7, with D possibly being TRBD2 (6 bases). CDR3 length equals 16 residues. CDR1 and CDR2 (germline): MNHEY, SMNVEV (reference sequence). V lost 5 bases and J lost 4, with 21 bases in between.

The CDR3, as DNA: TGTGCCAGCTCCCGTCCGGGACAGGGGCTCTACGAGCAGTACTTC. Its translation is CASSRPGQGLYEQYF. V usage is TRBV19 and J usage is TRBJ2-7; 10 bases are a match to TRBD1. V trimming: 9 bases; J trimming: 3 bases; junction bases outside the gene matches: 11. Germline values: CDR1 LNHDA, CDR2 SQIVND (reference sequence). The CDR3 has 15 amino acids.

This clone was detected only a few times. The chain carries TRBV4-2 and TRBJ2-1, with 7 bases aligning to TRBD2. The CDR3 has 16 amino acids. Germline lookup yields CDR1 LGHNA and CDR2 YNFKEQ. With 1 base clipped from V and 4 bases from J, the junction kept 7 bases outside the gene matches. The DNA for the CDR3 is TGTGCCAGCAGCCAAGTAGGCGGGGGTGAATACAATGAGCAGTTCTTC. This translates into CASSQVGGGEYNEQFF.